These 5 T cell receptor beta chains were sequenced from one sample in a study of T cells in Graves' hyperthyroidism and ophthalmopathy. Researchers took RNA transcripts and amplified the TCR beta CDR3 regions from them. The HTBI primer set was used in a first-round RT-PCR of the TCR CDR3. A single record per CDR3 protein comes from TCRdb applying MiXCR to the multiplex PCR reads. The table shows 250,000 to 300,000 distinct CDR3 sequences, with 10% to 15% occurring only once. Sequencing used blood. The receptor source for this set is a woman in her thirties with Graves' hyperthyroidism that later progressed to Graves' ophthalmopathy.

This clonotype appeared many times. This sequence joins TRBV7-6 and TRBJ2-3; 14 bases line up with TRBD2. This CDR3 comprises 21 residues. Trimming at V came to 5 bases and at J to 0 bases, leaving 16 bases not matched to a gene. CDR1 and CDR2 (germline): SGHVS, FNYEAQ. The CDR3 protein is CASSPGLAGVARSASTDTQYF. Written as DNA, the CDR3 is TGTGCCAGCAGCCCGGGACTAGCGGGAGTGGCCCGAAGTGCTAGCACAGATACGCAGTATTTT.

This clonotype was recorded a few times. The chain recombines TRBV20-1 with TRBJ2-5; no firm D call. V lost 3 bases, J lost 3 bases, and 20 bases lay in between. The CDR3 consists of 16 residues. Germline CDR1 reads DFQATT; CDR2 reads SNEGSKA (reference sequence). CDR3 region: CSASAYLRHLEETQYF. The DNA of the CDR3 is TGCAGTGCTAGCGCCTACCTGCGGCACCTGGAAGAGACCCAGTACTTC.

This clonotype has just a few counts. The rearrangement joins TRBV4-2 to TRBJ1-1, with D possibly matching TRBD1 (5 bases). The germline gives CDR1 LGHNA, CDR2 YNFKEQ. V shed 5 bases and J shed 0 bases, with 16 bases lying between them. The CDR3 runs 16 residues. In DNA form, the CDR3 reads TGTGCCAGCAGCGAAAGGGAGGGGATCATGAACACTGAAGCTTTCTTT. Its translation: CASSEREGIMNTEAFF.

This clonotype was detected ten times or more. The CDR3 DNA reads TGCAGCGTTGAGGGCAGGGGTGGAGGGAACTATGGCTACACCTTC. Its translation: CSVEGRGGGNYGYTF. The chain is built from TRBV29-1 and TRBJ1-2, with D possibly being TRBD1 (6 bases). V was clipped by 3 bases and J by 2 bases, with 16 bases between them. The CDR3 consists of 15 residues. Germline V gene lookup returns CDR1 SQVTM and CDR2 ANQGSEA.

This clonotype was found a few times. J is TRBJ2-7 and V is TRBV7-9, with 8 bases lining up with TRBD1. The CDR3 is made up of 14 amino acids. Trimming took 7 bases from V and 5 from J; bases not matched to a gene: 10. Per the germline V gene, CDR1 is SEHNR and CDR2 is FQNEAQ (reference sequence). CDR3 DNA: TGTGCCAGCACCCCGGGACAGGATGTCCACGAGCAGTACTTC. Translating gives CASTPGQDVHEQYF.